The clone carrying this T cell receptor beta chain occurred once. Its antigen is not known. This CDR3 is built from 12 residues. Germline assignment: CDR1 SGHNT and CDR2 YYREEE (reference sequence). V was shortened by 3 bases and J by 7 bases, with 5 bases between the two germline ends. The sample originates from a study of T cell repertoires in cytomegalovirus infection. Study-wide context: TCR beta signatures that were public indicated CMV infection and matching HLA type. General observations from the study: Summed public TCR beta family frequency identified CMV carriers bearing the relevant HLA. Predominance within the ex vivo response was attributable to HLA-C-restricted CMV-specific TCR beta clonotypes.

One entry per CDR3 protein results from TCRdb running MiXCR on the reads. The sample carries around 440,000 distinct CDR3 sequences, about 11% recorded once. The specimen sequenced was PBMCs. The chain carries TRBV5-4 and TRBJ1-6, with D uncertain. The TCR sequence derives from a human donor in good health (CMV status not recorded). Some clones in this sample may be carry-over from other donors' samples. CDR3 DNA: TGTGCCAGCAGCTCGGCCAATTCACCCCTCCACTTT. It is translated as CASSSANSPLHF.